The rows below give T cell receptor beta chains drawn from one sample of a study of T cell repertoires in cytomegalovirus infection. TCRdb reanalysed the reads using MiXCR and keeps one entry per CDR3 protein. The sample includes more than 500,000 distinct CDR3 sequences, approximately 15% of them seen just once. The sequencing sample was made of CD8+ T cells from PBMCs. These receptors were obtained from a human donor in good health (CMV status not recorded). Some clones in this sample may be carry-over from other donors' samples. The CDR3 runs from the conserved cysteine through the conserved F or W.

v_gene: TRBV7-9
CDR3aa: CASSPPGGNNEQYF

v_gene: TRBV10-3
CDR3aa: CAISESIISQPQHF

v_gene: TRBV10-3
CDR3aa: CAISESGVAGGFEGSYNEMFF

v_gene: TRBV27
CDR3aa: CASSTLTPTGQGAQPQHF

v_gene: TRBV7-8
CDR3aa: CASSSLPGQSSSGANVLTF

v_gene: TRBV4-2
CDR3aa: CASSPQQLGRGSQETQYF

v_gene: TRBV20-1
CDR3aa: CSASPIADDWSSYEQYF

v_gene: TRBV20-1
CDR3aa: CSARDRGGRGDTQYF

v_gene: TRBV4-2
CDR3aa: CASSQDVAGGSYEQYF

v_gene: TRBV10-1
CDR3aa: CASSDNAGSAFF

v_gene: TRBV7-6
CDR3aa: CASSPRDGDDTGELFF

v_gene: TRBV27
CDR3aa: CASSSPTSGQETQYF

v_gene: TRBV28
CDR3aa: CASSLSQIAGELCF

v_gene: TRBV27
CDR3aa: CASSLGTRTGTYEQYF

v_gene: TRBV7-3
CDR3aa: CASSQQTGDQETQYF

v_gene: TRBV4-2
CDR3aa: CASSQAENTGELFF

v_gene: TRBV6-9
CDR3aa: CASSDSGTGRNGYTF

v_gene: TRBV9
CDR3aa: CASSIAGAQETQYF

v_gene: TRBV5-1
CDR3aa: CASSSRTPGTDTQYF

v_gene: TRBV2
CDR3aa: CASSEFGGVGSPLHF

v_gene: TRBV12-3/TRBV12-4
CDR3aa: CASRDGQGFATEAFF

v_gene: TRBV27
CDR3aa: CASRSGTGEDNSPLHF

v_gene: TRBV15
CDR3aa: CATSRDWQFNQPQHF

v_gene: TRBV20-1
CDR3aa: CSARKSVQTISYEQYF

v_gene: TRBV7-3
CDR3aa: CASSFYGGRTDTQYF

v_gene: TRBV11-2
CDR3aa: CASSLSQGGHEQYF

v_gene: TRBV28
CDR3aa: CASSLFFGDRVDEQYF

v_gene: TRBV2
CDR3aa: CASCGSYNEQFF

v_gene: TRBV12-3/TRBV12-4
CDR3aa: CASRTTGENTGELFF